This T cell receptor beta chain was captured by sequencing in a study of blood T cell repertoires in COVID-19. Libraries were prepared by immunoSEQ multiplex PCR; TCRdb keeps only in-frame clonotypes and omits some of them. The sample lists approximately 110,000 clones; 75% to 90% were seen once. V gave up 7 bases and J gave up 3 bases; unmatched junction bases: 12. The CDR3 is made up of 17 amino acids. Germline V gene data show CDR1 as MDHEN and CDR2 as SYDVKM. This chain uses TRBV28 with TRBJ2-2; 9 nucleotides agree with TRBD1. The sample comprised peripheral blood. The TCR sequence derives from a woman aged 80 or older with COVID-19, enrolled during active disease. The CDR3 nucleotides read TGTGCCAGCACCAGGGACAGGGACCCCAATTACACCGGGGAGCTGTTTTTT. Its protein is CASTRDRDPNYTGELFF. Together with reference TRBV28 and TRBJ2-2, the CDR3 gives the full variable domain: DVKVTQSSRYLVKRTGEKVFLECVQDMDHENMFWYRQDPGLGLRLIYFSYDVKMKEKGDIPEGYSVSREKKERFSLILESASTNQTSMYLCASTRDRDPNYTGELFFGEGSRLTVL.